Given below is one TCR beta chain in context. Original handling: Counts of nucleated cells, estimated from reference gene primer amplification, were obtained. The method was immunoSEQ multiplex PCR; TCRdb's version includes in-frame clones alone and lacks a portion of them. V and J calls and clone size follow that table, whereas D and trimming were derived from the DNA. The repertoire includes under 250,000 clones, approximately 88% of them detected once, and around 2.6% sits in the top ten. The sample originates from a study of blood T cell repertoires in COVID-19. Study context: T cells, B-cell-depleted T cells, or PBMCs provided the cDNA or gDNA that served as material.

Individuals drawn from around 25 US areas were roughly 18 to 95 years old. The length of the CDR3 is 14 residues. Germline V CDR1 and CDR2: ENHRY, SYGVKD. Trimming took off 10 bases at V and 10 bases at J, with 20 bases between the two ends. V and J are TRBV10-3 and TRBJ1-6, with D possibly TRBD1 on 6 matching bases. The sequencing input was PBMCs or T cells enriched from blood (not recorded which). The TCR comes from a woman aged 30 to 39 with acute COVID-19. The CDR3 nucleotides read TGTGCCAGCAACCAACAGGGAATAGCATCACCCCTCCACTTT. Amino acid sequence: CASNQQGIASPLHF.